This entry describes one TCR beta chain. As yet, its antigen is unknown. Germline V CDR1 and CDR2: SGHRS, YFSETQ. CDR3 size: 14 residues. V was clipped by 1 base and J by 3 bases, with 11 bases between them. This entry is derived from a study of T cells in Graves' hyperthyroidism and ophthalmopathy. Amplification of TCR beta CDR3 regions was performed using RNA transcripts as template. The HTBI set primed first-round TCR CDR3 RT-PCR. TCRdb re-analysed the multiplex PCR reads in MiXCR, keeping a single row per CDR3 protein. The table includes some 510,000 distinct CDR3 sequences, less than 25% detected once. Hyperthyroidism was newly diagnosed in patients aged 18 to 65 (duration under 2 months). The study's findings and limits: The model forecast ophthalmopathy, anticipating it by a median roughly 6 months before onset. Most clonotypes that expanded in the thyroid above 0.001 also showed up in blood.

The sample was blood. V usage is TRBV5-1 and J usage is TRBJ2-7; D remains unclear. The sequence was obtained from a man aged 18 to 35 with Graves' hyperthyroidism. CDR3 bases: TGCGCCAGCAGCTTGTCCGCAGCCAACTACGAGCAGTACTTC. Amino acids: CASSLSAANYEQYF.